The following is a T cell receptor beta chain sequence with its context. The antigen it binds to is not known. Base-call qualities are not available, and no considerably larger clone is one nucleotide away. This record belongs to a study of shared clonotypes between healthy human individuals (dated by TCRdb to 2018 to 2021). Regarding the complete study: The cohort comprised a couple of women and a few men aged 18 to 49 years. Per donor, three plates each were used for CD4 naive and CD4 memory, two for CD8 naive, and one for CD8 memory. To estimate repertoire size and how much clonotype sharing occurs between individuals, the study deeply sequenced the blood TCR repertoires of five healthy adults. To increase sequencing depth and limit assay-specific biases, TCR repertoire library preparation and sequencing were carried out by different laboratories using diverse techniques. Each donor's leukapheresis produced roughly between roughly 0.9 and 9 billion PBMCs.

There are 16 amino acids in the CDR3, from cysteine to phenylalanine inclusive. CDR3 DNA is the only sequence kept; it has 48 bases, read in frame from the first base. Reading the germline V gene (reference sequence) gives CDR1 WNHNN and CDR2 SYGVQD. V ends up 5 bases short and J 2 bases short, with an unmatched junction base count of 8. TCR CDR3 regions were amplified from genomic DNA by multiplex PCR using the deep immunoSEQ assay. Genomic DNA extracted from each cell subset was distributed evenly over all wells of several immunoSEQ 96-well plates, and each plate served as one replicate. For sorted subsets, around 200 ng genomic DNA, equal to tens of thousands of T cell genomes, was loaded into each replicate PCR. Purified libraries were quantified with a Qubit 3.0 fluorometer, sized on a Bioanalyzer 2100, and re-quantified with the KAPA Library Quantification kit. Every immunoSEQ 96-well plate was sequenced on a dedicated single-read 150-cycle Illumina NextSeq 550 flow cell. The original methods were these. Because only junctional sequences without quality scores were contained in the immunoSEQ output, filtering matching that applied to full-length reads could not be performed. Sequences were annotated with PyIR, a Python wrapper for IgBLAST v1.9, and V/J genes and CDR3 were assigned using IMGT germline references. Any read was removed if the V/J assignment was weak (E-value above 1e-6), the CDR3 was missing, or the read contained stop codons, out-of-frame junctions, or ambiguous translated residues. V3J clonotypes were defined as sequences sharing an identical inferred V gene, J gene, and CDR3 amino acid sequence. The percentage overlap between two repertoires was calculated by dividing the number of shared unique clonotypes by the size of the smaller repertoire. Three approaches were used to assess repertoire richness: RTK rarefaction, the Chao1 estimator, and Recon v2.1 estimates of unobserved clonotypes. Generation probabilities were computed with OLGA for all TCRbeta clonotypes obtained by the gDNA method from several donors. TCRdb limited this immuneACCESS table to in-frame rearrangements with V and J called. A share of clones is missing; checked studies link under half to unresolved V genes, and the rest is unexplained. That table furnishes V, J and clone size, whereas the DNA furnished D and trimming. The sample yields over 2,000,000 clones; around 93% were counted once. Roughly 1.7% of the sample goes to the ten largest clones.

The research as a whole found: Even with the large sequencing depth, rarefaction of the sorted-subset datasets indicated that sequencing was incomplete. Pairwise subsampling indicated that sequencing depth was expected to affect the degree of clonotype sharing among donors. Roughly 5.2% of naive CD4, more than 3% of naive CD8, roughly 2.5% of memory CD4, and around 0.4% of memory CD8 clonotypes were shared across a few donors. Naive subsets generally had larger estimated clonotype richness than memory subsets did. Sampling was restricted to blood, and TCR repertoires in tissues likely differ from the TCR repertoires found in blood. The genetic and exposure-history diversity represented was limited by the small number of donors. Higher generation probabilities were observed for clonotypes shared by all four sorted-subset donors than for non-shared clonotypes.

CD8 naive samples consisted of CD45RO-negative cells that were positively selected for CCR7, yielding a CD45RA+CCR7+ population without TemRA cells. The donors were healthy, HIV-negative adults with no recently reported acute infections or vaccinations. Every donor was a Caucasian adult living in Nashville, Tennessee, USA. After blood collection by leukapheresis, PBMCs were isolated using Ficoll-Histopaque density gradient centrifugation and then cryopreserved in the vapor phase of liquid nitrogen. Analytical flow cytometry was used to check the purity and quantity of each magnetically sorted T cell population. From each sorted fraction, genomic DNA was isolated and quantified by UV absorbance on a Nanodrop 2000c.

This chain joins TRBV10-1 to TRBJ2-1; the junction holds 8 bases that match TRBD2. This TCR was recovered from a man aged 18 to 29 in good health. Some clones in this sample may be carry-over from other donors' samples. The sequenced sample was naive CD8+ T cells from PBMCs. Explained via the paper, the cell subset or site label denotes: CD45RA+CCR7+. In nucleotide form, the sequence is TGCGCCAGCAGTCAAACTAGCGGAGGGGCCTACAATGAGCAGTTCTTC. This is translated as CASSQTSGGAYNEQFF.